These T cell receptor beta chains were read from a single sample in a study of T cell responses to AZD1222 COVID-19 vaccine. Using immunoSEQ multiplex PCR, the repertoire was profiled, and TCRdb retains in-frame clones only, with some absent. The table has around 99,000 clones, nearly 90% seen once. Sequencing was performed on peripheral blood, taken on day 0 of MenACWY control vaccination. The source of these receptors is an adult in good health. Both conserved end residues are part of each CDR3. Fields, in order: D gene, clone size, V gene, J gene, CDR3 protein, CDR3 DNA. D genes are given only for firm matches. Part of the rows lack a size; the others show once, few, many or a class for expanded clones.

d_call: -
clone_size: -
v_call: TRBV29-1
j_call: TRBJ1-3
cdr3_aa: CSVEDGGFGNTIYF
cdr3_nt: TGCAGCGTTGAAGATGGGGGGTTCGGAAACACCATATATTTT

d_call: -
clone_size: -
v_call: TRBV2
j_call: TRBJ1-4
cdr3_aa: CASSKNRAVGEKLFF
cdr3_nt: TGTGCCAGCAGTAAGAACAGGGCAGTGGGTGAAAAACTGTTTTTT

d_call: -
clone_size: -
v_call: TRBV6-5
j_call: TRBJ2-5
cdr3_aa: CASSAHRRTGETQYF
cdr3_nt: TGTGCCAGCAGCGCCCACAGGAGGACCGGAGAGACCCAGTACTTC

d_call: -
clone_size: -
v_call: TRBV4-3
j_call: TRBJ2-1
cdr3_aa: CASSQARGLFF
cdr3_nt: TGCGCCAGCAGCCAAGCCCGGGGGCTGTTCTTC

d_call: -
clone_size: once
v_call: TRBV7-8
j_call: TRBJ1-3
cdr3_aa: CASSTSGGAGNTIYF
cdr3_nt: TGTGCCAGCAGCACTTCGGGCGGAGCTGGAAACACCATATATTTT

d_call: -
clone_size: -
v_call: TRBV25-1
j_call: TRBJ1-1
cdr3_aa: CASSDWRAEHTEAFF
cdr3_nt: TGTGCCAGCAGTGACTGGAGGGCGGAACACACTGAAGCTTTCTTT

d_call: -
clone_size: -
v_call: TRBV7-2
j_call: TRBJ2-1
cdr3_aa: CASSLAQGRNEQFF
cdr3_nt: TGTGCCAGCAGCTTAGCTCAGGGTCGGAATGAGCAGTTCTTC

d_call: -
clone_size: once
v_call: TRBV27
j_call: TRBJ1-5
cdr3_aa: CASSSYQNSNQPQHF
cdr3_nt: TGTGCCAGCAGTTCGTACCAAAATAGCAATCAGCCCCAGCATTTT

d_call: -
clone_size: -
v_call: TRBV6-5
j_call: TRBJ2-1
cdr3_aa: CASSYPGLGLGEQFF
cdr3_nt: TGTGCCAGCAGTTACCCCGGACTGGGGCTCGGTGAGCAGTTCTTC

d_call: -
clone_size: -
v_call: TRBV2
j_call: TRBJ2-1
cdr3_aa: CAFIITGSVNEQFF
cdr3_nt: TGTGCCTTCATAATCACAGGGTCGGTGAATGAGCAGTTCTTC

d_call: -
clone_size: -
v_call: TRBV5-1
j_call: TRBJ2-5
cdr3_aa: CASSFLGEGTQYF
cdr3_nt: TGCGCCAGCAGCTTTCTTGGGGAAGGGACCCAGTACTTC

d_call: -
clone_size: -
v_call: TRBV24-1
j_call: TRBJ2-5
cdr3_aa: CATSDPRGHQETQYF
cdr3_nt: TGTGCCACCAGTGACCCCCGGGGCCACCAAGAGACCCAGTACTTC

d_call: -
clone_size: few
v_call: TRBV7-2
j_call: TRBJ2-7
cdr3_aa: CASSLAAGQWTPYEQYF
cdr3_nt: TGTGCCAGCAGCTTAGCCGCTGGACAGTGGACCCCTTACGAGCAGTACTTC

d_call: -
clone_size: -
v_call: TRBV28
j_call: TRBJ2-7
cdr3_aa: CASSSNSIDQYF
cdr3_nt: TGTGCCAGCAGTTCTAACTCTATCGATCAGTACTTC

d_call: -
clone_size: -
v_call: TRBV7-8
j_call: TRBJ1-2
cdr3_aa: CASSLVIGGLTQYGYTF
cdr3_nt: TGTGCCAGCAGCTTAGTTATCGGGGGCCTGACCCAATATGGCTACACCTTC

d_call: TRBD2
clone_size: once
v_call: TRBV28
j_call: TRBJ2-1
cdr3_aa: CASSSITSGNYNEQFF
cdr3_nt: TGTGCCAGCAGCTCAATTACTAGCGGAAACTACAATGAGCAGTTCTTC

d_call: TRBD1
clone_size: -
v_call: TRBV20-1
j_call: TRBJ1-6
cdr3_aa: CSASASGTGISNSPLHF
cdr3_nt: TGCAGTGCTAGTGCCTCCGGGACAGGGATTAGTAATTCACCCCTCCACTTT

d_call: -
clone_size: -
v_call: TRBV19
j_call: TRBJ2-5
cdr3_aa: CASSTLGRGVLGGTQYF
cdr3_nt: TGTGCCAGTAGTACCCTCGGCAGGGGCGTACTGGGGGGGACCCAGTACTTC

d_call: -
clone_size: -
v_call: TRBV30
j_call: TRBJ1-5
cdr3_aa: CAWRMPDQPQHF
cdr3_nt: TGTGCCTGGAGGATGCCTGATCAGCCCCAGCATTTT

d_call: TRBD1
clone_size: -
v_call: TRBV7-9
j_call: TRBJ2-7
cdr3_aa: CASTGMDRGKSREQYF
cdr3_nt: TGTGCCAGCACGGGGATGGACAGGGGAAAATCTCGGGAGCAGTACTTC

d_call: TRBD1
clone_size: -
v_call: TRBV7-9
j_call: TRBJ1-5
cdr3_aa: CASRRTGGLQPQHF
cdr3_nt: TGTGCCAGCAGGAGAACAGGGGGCCTTCAGCCCCAGCATTTT

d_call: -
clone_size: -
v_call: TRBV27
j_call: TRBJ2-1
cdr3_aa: CASSSPWGSGEGHNEQFF
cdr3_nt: TGTGCCAGCAGTTCCCCCTGGGGCTCCGGGGAAGGCCACAATGAGCAGTTCTTC

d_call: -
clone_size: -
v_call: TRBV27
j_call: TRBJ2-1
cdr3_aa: CASSSRSYNEQFF
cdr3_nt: TGTGCCAGCAGTTCCCGTAGTTACAATGAGCAGTTCTTC

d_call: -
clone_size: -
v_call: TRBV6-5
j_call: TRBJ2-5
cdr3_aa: CAGSRTDQETQYF
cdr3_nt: TGTGCCGGGAGCCGGACAGACCAAGAGACCCAGTACTTC

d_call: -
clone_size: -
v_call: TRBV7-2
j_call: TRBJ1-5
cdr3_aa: CASSLAVGTTQHF
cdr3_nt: TGTGCCAGCAGCTTAGCGGTCGGGACGACCCAGCATTTT

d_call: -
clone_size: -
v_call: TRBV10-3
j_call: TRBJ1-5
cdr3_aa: CAISDGTQNQPQHF
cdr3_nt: TGTGCCATCAGTGATGGGACACAGAATCAGCCCCAGCATTTT

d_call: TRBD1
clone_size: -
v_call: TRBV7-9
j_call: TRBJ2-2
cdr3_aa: CASTTGTGVTGELFF
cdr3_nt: TGTGCCAGCACCACCGGGACAGGGGTTACCGGGGAGCTGTTTTTT

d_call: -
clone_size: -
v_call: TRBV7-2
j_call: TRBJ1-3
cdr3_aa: CASSFESSGNTIYF
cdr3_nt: TGTGCCAGCAGCTTTGAAAGCTCTGGAAACACCATATATTTT

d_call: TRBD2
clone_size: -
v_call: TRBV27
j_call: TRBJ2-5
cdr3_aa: CASSLGSGWETQYF
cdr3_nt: TGTGCCAGCAGTTTAGGTAGCGGGTGGGAGACCCAGTACTTC

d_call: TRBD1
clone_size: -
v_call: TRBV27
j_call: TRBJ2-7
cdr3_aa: CASSGVRVDRGLEQYF
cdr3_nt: TGTGCCAGCAGTGGGGTTCGGGTGGACAGGGGGCTCGAGCAGTACTTC

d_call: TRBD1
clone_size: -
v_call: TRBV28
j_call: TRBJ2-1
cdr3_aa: CASSLGDRAGNEQFF
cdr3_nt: TGTGCCAGCAGTTTAGGGGACAGGGCAGGAAATGAGCAGTTCTTC

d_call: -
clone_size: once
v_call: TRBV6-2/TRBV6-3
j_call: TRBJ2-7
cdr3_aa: CASSPSYEQYF
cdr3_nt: TGTGCCAGCAGTCCCTCCTACGAGCAGTACTTC

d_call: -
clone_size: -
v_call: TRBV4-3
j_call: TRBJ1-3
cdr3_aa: CASSGQNSGNTIYF
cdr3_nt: TGCGCCAGCAGCGGGCAGAACTCTGGAAACACCATATATTTT

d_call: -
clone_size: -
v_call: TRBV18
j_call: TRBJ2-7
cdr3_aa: CASSPYHEQYF
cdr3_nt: TGTGCCAGCTCACCCTACCACGAGCAGTACTTC

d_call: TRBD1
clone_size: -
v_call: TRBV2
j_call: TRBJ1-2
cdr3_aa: CASTRRTGGYGYTF
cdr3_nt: TGTGCCAGCACTCGGAGGACAGGGGGCTATGGCTACACCTTC

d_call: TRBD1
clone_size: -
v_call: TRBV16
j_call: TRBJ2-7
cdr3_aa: CASSLPTGHEFYEQYF
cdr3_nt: TGTGCCAGCAGCCTACCGACAGGGCACGAATTTTACGAGCAGTACTTC

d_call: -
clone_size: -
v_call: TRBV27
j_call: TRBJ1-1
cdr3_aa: CASSSYTGINEAFF
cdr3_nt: TGTGCCAGCAGTTCCTACACCGGGATCAATGAAGCTTTCTTT

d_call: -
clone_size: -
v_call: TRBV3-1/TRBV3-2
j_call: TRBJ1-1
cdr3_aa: CASSQGTGATEAFF
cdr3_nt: TGTGCCAGCAGCCAAGGAACGGGGGCGACTGAAGCTTTCTTT

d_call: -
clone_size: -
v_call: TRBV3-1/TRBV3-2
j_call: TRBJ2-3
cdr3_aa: CASSQESLGGATDTQYF
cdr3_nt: TGTGCCAGCAGCCAAGAGTCCCTAGGGGGGGCCACAGATACGCAGTATTTT

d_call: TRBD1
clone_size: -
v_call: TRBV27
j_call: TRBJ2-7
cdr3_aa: CATQDRTTYEQYF
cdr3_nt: TGTGCCACCCAGGACAGGACCACCTACGAGCAGTACTTC

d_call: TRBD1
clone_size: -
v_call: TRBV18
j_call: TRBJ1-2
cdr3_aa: CASSGVGGGAANYGYTF
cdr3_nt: TGTGCCAGCTCCGGGGTAGGAGGGGGCGCAGCTAACTATGGCTACACCTTC

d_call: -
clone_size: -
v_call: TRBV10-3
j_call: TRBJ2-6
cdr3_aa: CATKTGLIVSGANVLTF
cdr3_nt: TGTGCCACCAAGACAGGACTCATAGTCTCTGGGGCCAACGTCCTGACTTTC

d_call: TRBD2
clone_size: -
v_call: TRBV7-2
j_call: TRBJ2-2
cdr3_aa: CASSLGPSGGVGTGELFF
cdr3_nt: TGTGCCAGCAGCTTAGGGCCTAGCGGGGGGGTAGGCACCGGGGAGCTGTTTTTT

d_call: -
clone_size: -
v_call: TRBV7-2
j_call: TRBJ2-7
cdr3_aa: CASSSKGGVSSYEQYF
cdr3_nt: TGTGCCAGCAGCTCAAAGGGGGGGGTGAGCTCCTACGAGCAGTACTTC

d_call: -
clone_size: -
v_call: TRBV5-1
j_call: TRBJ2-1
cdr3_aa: CASSGTSYNEQFF
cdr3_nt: TGCGCCAGCAGCGGCACCTCCTACAATGAGCAGTTCTTC

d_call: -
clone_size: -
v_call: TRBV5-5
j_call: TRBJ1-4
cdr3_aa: CASSLEPPYSNEKLFF
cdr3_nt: TGTGCCAGCAGCCTAGAGCCGCCGTATAGTAATGAAAAACTGTTTTTT

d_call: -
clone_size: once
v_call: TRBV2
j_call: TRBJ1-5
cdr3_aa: CASSAGVNQPQHF
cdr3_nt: TGTGCCAGCAGTGCTGGTGTGAATCAGCCCCAGCATTTT

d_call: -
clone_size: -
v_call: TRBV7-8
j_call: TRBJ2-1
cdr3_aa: CASSPYFGQHDSYNEQFF
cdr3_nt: TGTGCCAGCAGCCCTTACTTTGGACAACATGACTCCTACAATGAGCAGTTCTTC

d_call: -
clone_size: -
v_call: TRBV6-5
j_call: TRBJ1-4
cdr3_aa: CASNRGAGEKLFF
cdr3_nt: TGTGCCAGCAATCGGGGGGCGGGAGAAAAACTGTTTTTT

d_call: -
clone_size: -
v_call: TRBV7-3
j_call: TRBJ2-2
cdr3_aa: CASSLGVGAITGELFF
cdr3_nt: TGTGCCAGCAGCTTAGGGGTGGGGGCGATCACCGGGGAGCTGTTTTTT

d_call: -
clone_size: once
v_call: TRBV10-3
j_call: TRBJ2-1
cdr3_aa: CAISDTLISVSEQFF
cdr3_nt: TGTGCCATCAGTGATACCCTAATATCTGTGAGTGAGCAGTTCTTC

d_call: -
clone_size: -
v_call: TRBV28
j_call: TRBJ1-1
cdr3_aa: CASKGSETLNTEAFF
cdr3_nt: TGTGCCAGCAAAGGTTCCGAGACATTGAACACTGAAGCTTTCTTT

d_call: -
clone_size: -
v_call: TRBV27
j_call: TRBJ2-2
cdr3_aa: CASSPRGGSNTGELFF
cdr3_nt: TGTGCCAGCAGCCCAAGAGGGGGATCAAACACCGGGGAGCTGTTTTTT

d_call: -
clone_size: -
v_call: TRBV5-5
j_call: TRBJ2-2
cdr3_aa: CASSSLRGRTGELFF
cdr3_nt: TGTGCCAGCAGCTCCCTCCGGGGAAGGACCGGGGAGCTGTTTTTT

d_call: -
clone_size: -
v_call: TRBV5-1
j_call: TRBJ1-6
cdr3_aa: CASSERQAQSPLHF
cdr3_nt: TGCGCCAGCAGCGAGCGACAGGCCCAATCACCCCTCCACTTT

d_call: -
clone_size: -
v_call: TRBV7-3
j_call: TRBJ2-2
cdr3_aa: CASSPPGVGGELFF
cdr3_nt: TGTGCCAGCAGCCCCCCGGGAGTTGGCGGGGAGCTGTTTTTT

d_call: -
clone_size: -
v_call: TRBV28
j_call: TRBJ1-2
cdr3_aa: CASSGGPGTYGYTF
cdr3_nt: TGTGCCAGCAGTGGCGGACCGGGAACCTATGGCTACACCTTC

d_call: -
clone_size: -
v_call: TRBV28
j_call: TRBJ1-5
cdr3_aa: CASSLFGGNQPQHF
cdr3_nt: TGTGCCAGCAGTTTATTCGGGGGAAATCAGCCCCAGCATTTT

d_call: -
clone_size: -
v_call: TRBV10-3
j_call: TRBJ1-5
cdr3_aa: CAISDSLSGGGQPQHF
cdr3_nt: TGTGCCATCAGTGACTCCCTTAGCGGGGGCGGTCAGCCCCAGCATTTT